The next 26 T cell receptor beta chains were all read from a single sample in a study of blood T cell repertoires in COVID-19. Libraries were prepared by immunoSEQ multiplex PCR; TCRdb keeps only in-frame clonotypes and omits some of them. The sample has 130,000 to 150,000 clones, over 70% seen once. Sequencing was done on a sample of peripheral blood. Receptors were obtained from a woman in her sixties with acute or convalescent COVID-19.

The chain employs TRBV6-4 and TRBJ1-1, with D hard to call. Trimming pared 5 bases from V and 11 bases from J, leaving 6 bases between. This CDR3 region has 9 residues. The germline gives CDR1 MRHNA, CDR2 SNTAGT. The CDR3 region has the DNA TGTGCCAGCAGTTCTATGGCTTTCTTT. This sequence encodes CASSSMAFF.

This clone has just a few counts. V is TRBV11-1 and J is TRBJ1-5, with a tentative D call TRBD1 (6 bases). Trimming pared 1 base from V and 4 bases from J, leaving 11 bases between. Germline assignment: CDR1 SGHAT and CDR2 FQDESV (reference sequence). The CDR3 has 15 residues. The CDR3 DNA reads TGTGCCAGCAGCTTAGGCAGGGGTGGTAATCAGCCCCAGCATTTT. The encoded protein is CASSLGRGGNQPQHF.

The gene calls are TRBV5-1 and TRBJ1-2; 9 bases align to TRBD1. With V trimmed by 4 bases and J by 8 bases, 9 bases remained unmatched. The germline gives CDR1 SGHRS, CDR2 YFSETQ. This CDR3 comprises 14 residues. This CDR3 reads CASSHVGQGQGYTF. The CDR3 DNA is TGCGCCAGCAGCCACGTAGGACAGGGGCAGGGCTACACCTTC.

CDR3 sequence reads: CAWSPRQGRSTEAFF. CDR3 nucleotides: TGTGCCTGGAGTCCCCGACAGGGGAGGAGCACTGAAGCTTTCTTT. V usage is TRBV30 and J usage is TRBJ1-1; 8 bases line up with TRBD1. The V gene end was trimmed by 2 bases and the J gene end by 4 bases; junction bases not matched to a gene: 9. CDR3 length: 15 amino acids. Germline V gives CDR1 GTSNPN, CDR2 SVGIG (reference sequence).

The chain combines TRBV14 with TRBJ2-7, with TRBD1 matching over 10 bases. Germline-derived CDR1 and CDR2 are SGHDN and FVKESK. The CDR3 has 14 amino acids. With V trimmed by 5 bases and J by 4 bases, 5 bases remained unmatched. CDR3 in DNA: TGTGCCAGCAGCTACGGACAGGGGGGTTACGAGCAGTACTTC. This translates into CASSYGQGGYEQYF. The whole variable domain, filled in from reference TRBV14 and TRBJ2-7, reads EAGVTQFPSHSVIEKGQTVTLRCDPISGHDNLYWYRRVMGKEIKFLLHFVKESKQDESGMPNNRFLAERTGGTYSTLKVQPAELEDSGVYFCASSYGQGGYEQYFGPGTRLTVT.

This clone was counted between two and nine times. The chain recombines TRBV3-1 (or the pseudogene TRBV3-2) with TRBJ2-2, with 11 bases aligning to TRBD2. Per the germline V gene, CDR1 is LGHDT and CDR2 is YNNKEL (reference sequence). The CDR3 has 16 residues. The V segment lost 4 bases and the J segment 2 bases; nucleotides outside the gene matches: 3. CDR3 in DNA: TGTGCCAGCAGCCCGGGACTAGCGGACAACACCGGGGAGCTGTTTTTT. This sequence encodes CASSPGLADNTGELFF.

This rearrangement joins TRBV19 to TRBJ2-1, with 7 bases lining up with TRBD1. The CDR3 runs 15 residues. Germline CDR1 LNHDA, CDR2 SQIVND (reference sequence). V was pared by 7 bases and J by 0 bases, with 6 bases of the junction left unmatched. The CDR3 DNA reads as TGTGCCAGTACAGAGGACAGGAACTCCTACAATGAGCAGTTCTTC. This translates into CASTEDRNSYNEQFF.

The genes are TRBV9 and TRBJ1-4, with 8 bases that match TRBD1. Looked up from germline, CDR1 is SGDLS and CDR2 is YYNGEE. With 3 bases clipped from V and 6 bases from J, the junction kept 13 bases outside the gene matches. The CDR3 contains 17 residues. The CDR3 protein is CASSAQGGSLADEKLFF. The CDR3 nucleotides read TGTGCCAGCAGCGCACAGGGGGGTAGTTTAGCGGATGAAAAACTGTTTTTT.

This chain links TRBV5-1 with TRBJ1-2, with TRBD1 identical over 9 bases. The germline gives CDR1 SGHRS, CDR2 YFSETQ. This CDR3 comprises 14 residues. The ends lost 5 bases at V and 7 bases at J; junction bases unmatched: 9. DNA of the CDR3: TGCGCCAGCAGGGGGGACAGGGAATTCCGTGGCTACACCTTC. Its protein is CASRGDREFRGYTF. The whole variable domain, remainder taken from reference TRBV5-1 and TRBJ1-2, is KAGVTQTPRYLIKTRGQQVTLSCSPISGHRSVSWYQQTPGQGLQFLFEYFSETQRNKGNFPGRFSGRQFSNSRSEMNVSTLELGDSALYLCASRGDREFRGYTFGSGTRLTVV.

The chain's CDR3 is CASSESRGLGQPQHF. CDR3 coding DNA: TGTGCCAGCAGCGAAAGTAGGGGGCTCGGCCAGCCCCAGCATTTT. The chain joins TRBV2 to TRBJ1-5; 7 bases are a match to TRBD1. The CDR3 runs to 15 residues. Germline assignment: CDR1 SNHLY and CDR2 FYNNEI. V trimming: 6 bases; J trimming: 7 bases; junction bases outside the gene matches: 12.

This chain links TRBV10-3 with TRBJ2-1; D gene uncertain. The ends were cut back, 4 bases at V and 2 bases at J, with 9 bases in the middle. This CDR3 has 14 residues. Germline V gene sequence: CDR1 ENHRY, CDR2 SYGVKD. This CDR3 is CAISGAVPYNEQFF. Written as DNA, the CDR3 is TGTGCCATCAGTGGGGCAGTCCCCTACAATGAGCAGTTCTTC.

CDR3 sequence (DNA): TGTGCCAGCATTACTAGCGCCGGGCGGACCTACGAGCAGTACTTC. It translates to CASITSAGRTYEQYF. The chain joins TRBV28 to TRBJ2-7, with 7 positions matching TRBD2. This CDR3 spans 15 amino acids. Germline-derived CDR1 and CDR2 are MDHEN and SYDVKM. Unmatched junction bases numbered 11, after V lost 7 bases and J lost 2 bases. Combining the CDR3 with reference TRBV28 and TRBJ2-7 gives the whole variable domain DVKVTQSSRYLVKRTGEKVFLECVQDMDHENMFWYRQDPGLGLRLIYFSYDVKMKEKGDIPEGYSVSREKKERFSLILESASTNQTSMYLCASITSAGRTYEQYFGPGTRLTVT.

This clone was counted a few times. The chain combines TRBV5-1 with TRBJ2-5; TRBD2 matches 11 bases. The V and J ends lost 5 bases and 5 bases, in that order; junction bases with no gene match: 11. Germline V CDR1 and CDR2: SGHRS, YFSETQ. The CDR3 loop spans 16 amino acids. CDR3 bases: TGCGCCAGCAGGAAAGCGACTAGCGGGACGGGTGAGACCCAGTACTTC. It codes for CASRKATSGTGETQYF.

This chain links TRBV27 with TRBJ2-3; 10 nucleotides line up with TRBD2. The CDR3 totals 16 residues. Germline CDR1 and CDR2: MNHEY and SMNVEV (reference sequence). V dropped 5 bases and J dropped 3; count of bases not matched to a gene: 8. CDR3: CASSPRSGRVTDTQYF. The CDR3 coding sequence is TGTGCCAGCAGTCCTAGGAGCGGGAGGGTTACAGATACGCAGTATTTT.

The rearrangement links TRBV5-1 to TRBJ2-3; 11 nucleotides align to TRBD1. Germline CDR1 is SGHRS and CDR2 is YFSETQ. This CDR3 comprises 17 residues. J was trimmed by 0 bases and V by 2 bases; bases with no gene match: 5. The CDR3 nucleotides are TGCGCCAGCAGCTTTAGGACAGGGGGCCGAAGCACAGATACGCAGTATTTT. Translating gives CASSFRTGGRSTDTQYF.

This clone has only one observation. CDR3 protein: CASSSRLNEKLFF. CDR3 in DNA: TGTGCCAGCTCATCACGCCTAAATGAAAAACTGTTTTTT. This chain connects TRBV18 to TRBJ1-4; D gene unclear. This CDR3 is built from 13 residues. The V gene's germline CDR1 is KGHSH and CDR2 LQKENI. V was trimmed by 5 bases and J by 5 bases, leaving 9 bases between them.

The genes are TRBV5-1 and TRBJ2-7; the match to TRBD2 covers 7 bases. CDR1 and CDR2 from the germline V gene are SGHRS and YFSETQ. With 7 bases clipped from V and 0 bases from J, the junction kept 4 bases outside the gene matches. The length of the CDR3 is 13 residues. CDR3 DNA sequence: TGCGCCAGCGGGAGCGGGGTCTCCTACGAGCAGTACTTC. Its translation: CASGSGVSYEQYF. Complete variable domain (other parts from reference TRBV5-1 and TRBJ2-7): KAGVTQTPRYLIKTRGQQVTLSCSPISGHRSVSWYQQTPGQGLQFLFEYFSETQRNKGNFPGRFSGRQFSNSRSEMNVSTLELGDSALYLCASGSGVSYEQYFGPGTRLTVT.

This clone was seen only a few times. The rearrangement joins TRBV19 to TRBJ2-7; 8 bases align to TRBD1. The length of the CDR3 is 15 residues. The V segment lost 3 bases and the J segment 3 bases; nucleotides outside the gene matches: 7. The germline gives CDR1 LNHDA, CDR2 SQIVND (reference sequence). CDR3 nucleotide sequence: TGTGCCAGTAGTATTTCGACAGGGGTTGGCTACGAGCAGTACTTC. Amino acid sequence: CASSISTGVGYEQYF.

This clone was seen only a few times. CDR3 sequence reads: CASMGTPYEQYF. Here the CDR3 DNA reads TGTGCCAGCATGGGCACTCCCTACGAGCAGTACTTC. The V and J genes are TRBV2 and TRBJ2-7; no reliable D call. CDR3 length: 12 amino acids. Per the germline V gene, CDR1 is SNHLY and CDR2 is FYNNEI. The V end was cut by 7 bases, the J end by 2 bases, with 9 bases between.

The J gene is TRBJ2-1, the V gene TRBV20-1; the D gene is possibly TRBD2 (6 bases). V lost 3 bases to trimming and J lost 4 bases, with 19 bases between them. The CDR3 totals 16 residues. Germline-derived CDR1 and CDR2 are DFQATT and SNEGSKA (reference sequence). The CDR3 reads CSASPSRRALYNEQFF. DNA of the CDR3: TGCAGTGCTAGTCCTTCTCGGAGGGCCTTATACAATGAGCAGTTCTTC.

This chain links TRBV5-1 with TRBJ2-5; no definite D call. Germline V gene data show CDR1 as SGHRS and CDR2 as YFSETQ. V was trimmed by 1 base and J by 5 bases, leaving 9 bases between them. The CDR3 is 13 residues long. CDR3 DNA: TGCGCCAGCAGCTTGTTTGGTCGGGAGACCCAGTACTTC. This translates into CASSLFGRETQYF.

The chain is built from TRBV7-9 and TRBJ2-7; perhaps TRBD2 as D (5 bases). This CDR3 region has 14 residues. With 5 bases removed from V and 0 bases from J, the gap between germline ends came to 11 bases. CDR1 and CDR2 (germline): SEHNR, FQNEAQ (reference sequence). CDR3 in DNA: TGTGCCAGCAGCCCCCCCCGGGGCTCCTACGAGCAGTACTTC. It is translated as CASSPPRGSYEQYF. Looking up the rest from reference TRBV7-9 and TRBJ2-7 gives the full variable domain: DTGVSQNPRHKITKRGQNVTFRCDPISEHNRLYWYRQTLGQGPEFLTYFQNEAQLEKSRLLSDRFSAERPKGSFSTLEIQRTEQGDSAMYLCASSPPRGSYEQYFGPGTRLTVT.

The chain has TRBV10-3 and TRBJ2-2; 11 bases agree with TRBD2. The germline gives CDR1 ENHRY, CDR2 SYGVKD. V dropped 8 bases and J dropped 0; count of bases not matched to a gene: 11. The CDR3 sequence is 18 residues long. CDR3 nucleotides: TGTGCCATCTCGGGACTAGCGGACCGTAATCCGAACACCGGGGAGCTGTTTTTT. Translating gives CAISGLADRNPNTGELFF.

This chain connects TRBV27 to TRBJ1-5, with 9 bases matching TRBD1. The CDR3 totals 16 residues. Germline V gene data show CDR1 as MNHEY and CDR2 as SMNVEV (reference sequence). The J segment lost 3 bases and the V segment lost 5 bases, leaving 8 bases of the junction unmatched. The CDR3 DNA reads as TGTGCCAGCAGTCCACGACAGGGGGGATCCAATCAGCCCCAGCATTTT. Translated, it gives CASSPRQGGSNQPQHF.

CDR3 sequence: CASSQTKYGFSYNEQFF. CDR3 in DNA: TGTGCCAGCAGCCAGACGAAATACGGGTTCAGCTACAATGAGCAGTTCTTC. V and J are TRBV3-1 (or the pseudogene TRBV3-2) and TRBJ2-1; D is uncertain. The CDR3 loop spans 17 amino acids. Germline CDR1 and CDR2: LGHDT and YNNKEL (reference sequence). Trimming took 3 bases from V and 3 from J, leaving 18 bases between them.

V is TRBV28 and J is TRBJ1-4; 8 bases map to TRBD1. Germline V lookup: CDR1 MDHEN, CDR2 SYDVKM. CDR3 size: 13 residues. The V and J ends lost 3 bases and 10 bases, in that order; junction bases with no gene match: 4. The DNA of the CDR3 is TGTGCCAGCAGTTTCCAGGGACAGGTAAAACTGTTTTTT. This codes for CASSFQGQVKLFF. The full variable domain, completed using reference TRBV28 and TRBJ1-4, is DVKVTQSSRYLVKRTGEKVFLECVQDMDHENMFWYRQDPGLGLRLIYFSYDVKMKEKGDIPEGYSVSREKKERFSLILESASTNQTSMYLCASSFQGQVKLFFGSGTQLSVL.